These T cell receptor beta chains were read from a single sample in a study of blood T cells in healthy people across ages. TCRdb redid the calling of the 5' RACE reads with MiXCR, one entry per CDR3 protein. The sample lists approximately 800,000 distinct CDR3 sequences, 60% to 80% occurring once. Sequenced: blood. The receptors derive from a man aged 30-40 years in good health. Both conserved end residues are part of each CDR3. The D gene is left open where the match is weak. Rows give clone size only sometimes, using once, few, many, or a class for an expanded clone.

j_gene	v_gene	abundance	d_gene	CDR3nt	CDR3aa
TRBJ2-1	TRBV7-9	NA	NA	TGTGCCAGCAGCTTCCGACAGCTCCAGGGTGAGCAGTTCTTC	CASSFRQLQGEQFF
TRBJ1-2	TRBV29-1	NA	NA	TGCAGCGGGGAGACAGGCCGTGGCTACACCTTC	CSGETGRGYTF
TRBJ2-3	TRBV5-1	NA	TRBD1	TGCGCCAGCAGCTACGGACAGGGGCAAAAATTTGCAGATACGCAGTATTTT	CASSYGQGQKFADTQYF
TRBJ2-7	TRBV7-2	NA	NA	TGTGCCAGCAGCCCAATGGGGGGGACAGGCGAGCAGTACTTC	CASSPMGGTGEQYF
TRBJ1-1	TRBV20-1	NA	TRBD1	TGCAGTGCCCAGGGGGGTAACGCTGAAGCTTTCTTT	CSAQGGNAEAFF
TRBJ2-5	TRBV6-2/TRBV6-3	NA	NA	TGTGCCAGCAGTTCGTGGGGACTCCGAAAAGAGACCCAGTACTTC	CASSSWGLRKETQYF
TRBJ1-6	TRBV6-1	NA	TRBD1	TGTGCCAGCAGTCTCGGACAGGGGGTCGCTTATAATTCACCCCTCCACTTT	CASSLGQGVAYNSPLHF
TRBJ2-4	TRBV2	NA	NA	TGTGCCAGCAGTGAATATCCGGGGGCCACTCAGTACTTC	CASSEYPGATQYF
TRBJ2-1	TRBV24-1	few	TRBD2	TGTGCCACCAGTGATTACGGGACTAACTACAATGAGCAGTTCTTC	CATSDYGTNYNEQFF
TRBJ2-5	TRBV20-1	NA	NA	TGCAGTGCAAAGGGCGGTGGCTTGGAGACCCAGTACTTC	CSAKGGGLETQYF
TRBJ2-7	TRBV14	NA	NA	TGTGCCAGCAGCCGCATACAGGGTTTAAGCTACGAGCAGTACTTC	CASSRIQGLSYEQYF
TRBJ2-3	TRBV20-1	NA	NA	TGCAGTGCTAGAGGGGGGATCCAATCGGGTACGCAGTATTTT	CSARGGIQSGTQYF
TRBJ2-1	TRBV6-1	NA	TRBD1	TGCGCCAGCAGTGAGGGGACAGAGGAGTTCTTC	CASSEGTEEFF
TRBJ2-3	TRBV5-1	NA	TRBD1	TGCGCCAGCAGTCACAGACAGGGCCCAAGCGACACGCAGTATTTT	CASSHRQGPSDTQYF
TRBJ1-6	TRBV7-9	NA	NA	TGTGCCAGCCACGAGGGGGTCTCACCCCTCCACTTT	CASHEGVSPLHF
TRBJ1-2	TRBV7-9	NA	TRBD1	TGTGCCAGCAGCTTCCGACAGGGAAACTATGGCTACACCTTC	CASSFRQGNYGYTF
TRBJ2-7	TRBV7-2	NA	TRBD1	TGTGCCAGCAGCTTCTCAAGGGGACAGGCGACCTACGAGCAGTACTTC	CASSFSRGQATYEQYF
TRBJ2-7	TRBV4-3	once	TRBD2	TGCGCCAGCAGCCACGGGCGGACTAGCGGGATCTACGAGCAGTACTTC	CASSHGRTSGIYEQYF
TRBJ2-6	TRBV7-9	few	NA	TGTGCCAGCAGCTTGACGGATTGGGTCCTGACTTTC	CASSLTDWVLTF
TRBJ2-5	TRBV6-6	NA	NA	TGTGCCAGCATAGGGGGGAAAGAGACCCAGTACTTC	CASIGGKETQYF
TRBJ2-5	TRBV5-5	few	NA	TGTGCCAGCAGCTTGGCGGGTCTCCAAGAGACCCAGTACTTC	CASSLAGLQETQYF
TRBJ1-2	TRBV6-2/TRBV6-3	NA	TRBD1	TGTGCCAGCAGTCCCGTTGCGGACAGGGGCTACACCTTC	CASSPVADRGYTF
TRBJ2-4	TRBV20-1	NA	NA	TGCAGTGCTAGGCAATCGACGCAAAACATTCAGTACTTC	CSARQSTQNIQYF
TRBJ1-2	TRBV5-1	NA	TRBD1	TGCGCCAGCAGCTTGCAAGGGGGCGTCGAGGGCTACACCTTC	CASSLQGGVEGYTF
TRBJ2-7	TRBV10-3	few	NA	TGTGCCATCAAACCGGGGGAGACCTACGAGCAGTACTTC	CAIKPGETYEQYF
TRBJ2-6	TRBV5-1	NA	TRBD1	TGCGCCAGCAGCTTGGGAACGACAGGGAAGTTTGGGGCCAACGTCCTGACTTTC	CASSLGTTGKFGANVLTF
TRBJ1-4	TRBV5-1	NA	NA	TGCGCCAGCAGCTTGGAAGCAGGGAAGCATGAAAAACTGTTTTTT	CASSLEAGKHEKLFF
TRBJ2-1	TRBV20-1	many	NA	TGCAGTGCTCGACAAGGGGGGACCGGACGGCGCTACAATGAGCAGTTCTTC	CSARQGGTGRRYNEQFF
TRBJ2-1	TRBV4-1	NA	TRBD2	TGCGCCAGCAGCCATGGCCTAGCGGGGCTATACAATGAGCAGTTCTTC	CASSHGLAGLYNEQFF
TRBJ1-1	TRBV10-3	NA	NA	TGTGCCGCGTCGGGGGGGGGCACGAACACTGAAGCTTTCTTT	CAASGGGTNTEAFF
TRBJ1-4	TRBV7-3	few	NA	TGTGCCAGCAGCGGTCAGGGGATAGGCACTAATGAAAAACTGTTTTTT	CASSGQGIGTNEKLFF
TRBJ2-1	TRBV7-8	few	NA	TGTGCCAGCAGGTTGGGGGCGCACCTCTACAATGAGCAGTTCTTC	CASRLGAHLYNEQFF
TRBJ1-6	TRBV20-1	few	NA	TGCAGTGCGCGGACGGGGAATTCACCCCTCCACTTT	CSARTGNSPLHF
TRBJ1-1	TRBV29-1	NA	NA	TGCAGCGTTGGCCCGGGGGTTAACACTGAAGCTTTCTTT	CSVGPGVNTEAFF
TRBJ2-3	TRBV20-1	once	TRBD2	TGCAGTGCTAGCTCCCCCCTAGCGGGGGGGATCACAGATACGCAGTATTTT	CSASSPLAGGITDTQYF
TRBJ2-3	TRBV11-3	NA	NA	TGTGCCAGCAGCTTAACCGGGTCGGATACAGATACGCAGTATTTT	CASSLTGSDTDTQYF
TRBJ1-5	TRBV6-6	NA	NA	TGTGCCAGCAGTTACGCGTTAGCGGGGCAGCCCCAGCATTTT	CASSYALAGQPQHF
TRBJ2-7	TRBV3-1	NA	NA	TGTGCCAGCAGCCAAGTTAACAGGGCCCACGAGCAGTACTTC	CASSQVNRAHEQYF
TRBJ2-7	TRBV20-1	once	NA	TGCAGTGCTAGAGATGTAGACAGACCCTACGAGCAGTACTTC	CSARDVDRPYEQYF
TRBJ1-6	TRBV3-1	NA	NA	TGTGCCAGCAGCCCCCGGACAGTCAATTCACCCCTCCACTTT	CASSPRTVNSPLHF
TRBJ2-1	TRBV20-1	few	TRBD2	TGCAGTGCTAAGGGGTCTGGACTAGCGGGCGACTCCTACAATGAGCAGTTCTTC	CSAKGSGLAGDSYNEQFF